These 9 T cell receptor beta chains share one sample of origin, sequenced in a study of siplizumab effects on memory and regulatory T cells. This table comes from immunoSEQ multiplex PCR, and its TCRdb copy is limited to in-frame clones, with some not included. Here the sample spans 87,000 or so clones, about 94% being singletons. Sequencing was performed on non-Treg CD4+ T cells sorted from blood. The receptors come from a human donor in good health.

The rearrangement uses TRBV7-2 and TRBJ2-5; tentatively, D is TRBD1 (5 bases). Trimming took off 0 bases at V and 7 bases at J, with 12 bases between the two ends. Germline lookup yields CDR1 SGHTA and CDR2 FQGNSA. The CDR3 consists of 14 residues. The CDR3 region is CASSLAGETGTQYF. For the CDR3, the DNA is TGTGCCAGCAGCTTAGCAGGGGAAACCGGGACCCAGTACTTC. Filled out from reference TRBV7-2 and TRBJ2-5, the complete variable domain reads GAGVSQSPSNKVTEKGKDVELRCDPISGHTALYWYRQSLGQGLEFLIYFQGNSAPDKSGLPSDRFSAERTGGSVSTLTIQRTQQEDSAVYLCASSLAGETGTQYFGPGTRLLVL.

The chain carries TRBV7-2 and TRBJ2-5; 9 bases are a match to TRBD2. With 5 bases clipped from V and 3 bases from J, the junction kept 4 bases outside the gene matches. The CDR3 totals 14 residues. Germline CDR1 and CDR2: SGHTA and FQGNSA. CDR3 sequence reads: CASSPSGGKETQYF. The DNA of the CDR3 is TGTGCCAGCAGCCCCAGCGGGGGGAAAGAGACCCAGTACTTC.

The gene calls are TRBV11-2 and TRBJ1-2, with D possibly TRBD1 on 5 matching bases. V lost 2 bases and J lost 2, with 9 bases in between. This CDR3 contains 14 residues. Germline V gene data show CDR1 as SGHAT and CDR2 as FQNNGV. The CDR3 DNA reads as TGTGCCAGCAGCTTACAGGGTGCCAACTATGGCTACACCTTC. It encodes CASSLQGANYGYTF.

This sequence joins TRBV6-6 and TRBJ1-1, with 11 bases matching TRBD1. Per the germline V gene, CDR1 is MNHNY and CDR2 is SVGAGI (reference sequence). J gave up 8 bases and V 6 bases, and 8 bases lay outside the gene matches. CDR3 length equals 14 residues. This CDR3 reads CASRDGQGAREAFF. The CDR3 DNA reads TGTGCCAGCAGGGACGGACAGGGGGCCAGGGAAGCTTTCTTT.

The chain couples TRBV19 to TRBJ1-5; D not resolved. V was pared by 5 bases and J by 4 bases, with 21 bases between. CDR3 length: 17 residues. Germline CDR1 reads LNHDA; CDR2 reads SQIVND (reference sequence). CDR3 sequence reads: CASSEFGPAGGNQPQHF. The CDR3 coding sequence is TGTGCCAGTAGTGAGTTCGGGCCCGCCGGAGGTAATCAGCCCCAGCATTTT.

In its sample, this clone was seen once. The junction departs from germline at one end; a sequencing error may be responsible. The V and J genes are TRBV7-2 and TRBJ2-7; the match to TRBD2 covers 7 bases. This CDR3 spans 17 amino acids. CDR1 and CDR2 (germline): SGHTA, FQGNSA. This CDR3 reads CASSRPSGGSGMPIVNF. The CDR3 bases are TGTGCCAGCAGCCGGCCATCCGGGGGGAGCGGGATGCCGATTGTTAACTTC. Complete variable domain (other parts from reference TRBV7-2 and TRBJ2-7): GAGVSQSPSNKVTEKGKDVELRCDPISGHTALYWYRQSLGQGLEFLIYFQGNSAPDKSGLPSDRFSAERTGGSVSTLTIQRTQQEDSAVYLCASSRPSGGSGMPIVNFGPGTRLTVT.

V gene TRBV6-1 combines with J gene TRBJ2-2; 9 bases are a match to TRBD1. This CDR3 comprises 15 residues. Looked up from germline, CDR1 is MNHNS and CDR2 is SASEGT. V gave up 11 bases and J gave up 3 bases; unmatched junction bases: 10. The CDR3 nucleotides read TGTGCCGCGAAACCGGGACAGGGTTACACCGGGGAGCTGTTTTTT. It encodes CAAKPGQGYTGELFF.

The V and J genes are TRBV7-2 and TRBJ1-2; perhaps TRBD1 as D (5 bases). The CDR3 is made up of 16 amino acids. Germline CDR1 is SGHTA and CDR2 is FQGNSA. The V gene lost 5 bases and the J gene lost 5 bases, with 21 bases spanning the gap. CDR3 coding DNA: TGTGCCAGCAGCCAAGAGATTGCAGGGAATTTGTATGGCTACACCTTC. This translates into CASSQEIAGNLYGYTF.

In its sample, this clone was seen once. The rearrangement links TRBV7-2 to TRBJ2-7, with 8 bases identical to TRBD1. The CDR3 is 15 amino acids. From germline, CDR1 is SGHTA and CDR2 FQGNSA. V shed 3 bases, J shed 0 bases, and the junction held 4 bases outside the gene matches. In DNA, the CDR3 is TGTGCCAGCAGCTTCCGACAGGGGAGCTCCTACGAGCAGTACTTC. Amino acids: CASSFRQGSSYEQYF. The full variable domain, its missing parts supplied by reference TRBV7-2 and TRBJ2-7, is GAGVSQSPSNKVTEKGKDVELRCDPISGHTALYWYRQSLGQGLEFLIYFQGNSAPDKSGLPSDRFSAERTGGSVSTLTIQRTQQEDSAVYLCASSFRQGSSYEQYFGPGTRLTVT.